This T cell receptor (beta chain) is from a study of blood T cells in healthy people across ages. As for the study in general: Capture by template switching was about one barcoded beta molecule per two T cells.

This CDR3 has 15 amino acids. V lost 0 bases and J lost 4; bases outside the gene matches: 4. Germline CDR1 PRHDT, CDR2 FYEKMQ (reference sequence). Then a second PCR, running about 6 to 11 cycles, was carried out with a sample-barcoded 5' primer and a J-beta primer mix. A template-switch adaptor with 12 random nucleotides tagged each cDNA molecule. TCRdb redid the calling of the 5' RACE reads with MiXCR, one entry per CDR3 protein. Of about 1.1 million distinct CDR3 sequences in the sample, about two fifths were seen once. Comment on this clonotype: Its antigen is still unknown.

Study-level points and caveats: Without sorted subsets, naive and antigen-experienced compartments could not be conclusively compared.

The sequence was collected from a man between 18 and 29 years old in good health. Sample: blood. This chain links TRBV13 with TRBJ2-7, with 9 bases lining up with TRBD1. CDR3 DNA: TGTGCCAGCAGCTTAGGGGACAGGGGCTCTTACGAGCAGTACTTC. Its translation: CASSLGDRGSYEQYF.